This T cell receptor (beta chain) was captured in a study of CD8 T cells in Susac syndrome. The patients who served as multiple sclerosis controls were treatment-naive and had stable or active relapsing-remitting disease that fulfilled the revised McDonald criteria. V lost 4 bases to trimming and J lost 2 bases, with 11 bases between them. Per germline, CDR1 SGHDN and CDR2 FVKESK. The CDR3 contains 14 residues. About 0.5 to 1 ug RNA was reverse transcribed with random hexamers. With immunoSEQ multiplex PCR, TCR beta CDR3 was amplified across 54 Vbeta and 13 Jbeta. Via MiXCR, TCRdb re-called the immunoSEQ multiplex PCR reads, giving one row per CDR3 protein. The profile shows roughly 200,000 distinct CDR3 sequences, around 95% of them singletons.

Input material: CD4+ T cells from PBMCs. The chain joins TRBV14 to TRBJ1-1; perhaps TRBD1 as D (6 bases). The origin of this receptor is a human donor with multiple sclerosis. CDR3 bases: TGTGCCAGCAGCCGCAGGGGCGTCAACACTGAAGCTTTCTTT. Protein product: CASSRRGVNTEAFF.